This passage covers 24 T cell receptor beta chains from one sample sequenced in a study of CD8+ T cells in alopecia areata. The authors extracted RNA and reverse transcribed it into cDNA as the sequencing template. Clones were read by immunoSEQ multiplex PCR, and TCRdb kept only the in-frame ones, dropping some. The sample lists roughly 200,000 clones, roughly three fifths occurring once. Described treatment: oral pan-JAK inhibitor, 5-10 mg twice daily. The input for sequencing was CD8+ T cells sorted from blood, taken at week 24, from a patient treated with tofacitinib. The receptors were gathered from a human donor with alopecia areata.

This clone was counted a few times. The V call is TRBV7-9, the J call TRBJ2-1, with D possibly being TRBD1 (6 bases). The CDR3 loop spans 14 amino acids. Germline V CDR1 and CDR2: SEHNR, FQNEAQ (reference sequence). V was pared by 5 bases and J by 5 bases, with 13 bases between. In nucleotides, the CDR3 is TGTGCCAGCAGCCCTCAGGACAGAAACAATGAGCAGTTCTTC. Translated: CASSPQDRNNEQFF.

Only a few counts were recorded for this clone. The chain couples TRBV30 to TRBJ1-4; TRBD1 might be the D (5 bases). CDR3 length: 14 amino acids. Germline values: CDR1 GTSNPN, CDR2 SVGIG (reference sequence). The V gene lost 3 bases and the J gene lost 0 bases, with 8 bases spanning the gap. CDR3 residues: CAWRGLATNEKLFF. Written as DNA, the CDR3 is TGTGCCTGGAGGGGACTTGCAACTAATGAAAAACTGTTTTTT.

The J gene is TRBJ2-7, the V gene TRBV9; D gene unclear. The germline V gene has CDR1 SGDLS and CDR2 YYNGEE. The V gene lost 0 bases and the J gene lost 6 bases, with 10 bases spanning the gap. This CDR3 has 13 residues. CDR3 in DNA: TGTGCCAGCAGCGTAGTCCCAGCGAGCGAGCAGTACTTC. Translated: CASSVVPASEQYF.

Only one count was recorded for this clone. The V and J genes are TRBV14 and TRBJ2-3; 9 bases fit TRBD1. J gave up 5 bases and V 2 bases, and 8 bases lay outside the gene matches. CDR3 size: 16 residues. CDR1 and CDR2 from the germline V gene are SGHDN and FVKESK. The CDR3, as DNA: TGTGCCAGCAGCCAACCGGGACAGGGAAGCCGAGATACGCAGTATTTT. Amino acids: CASSQPGQGSRDTQYF.

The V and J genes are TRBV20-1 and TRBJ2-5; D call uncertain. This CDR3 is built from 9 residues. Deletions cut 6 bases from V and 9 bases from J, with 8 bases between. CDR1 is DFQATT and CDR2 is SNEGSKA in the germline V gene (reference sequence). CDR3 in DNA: TGCAGTGCGAATCCGGCCCAGTACTTC. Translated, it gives CSANPAQYF.

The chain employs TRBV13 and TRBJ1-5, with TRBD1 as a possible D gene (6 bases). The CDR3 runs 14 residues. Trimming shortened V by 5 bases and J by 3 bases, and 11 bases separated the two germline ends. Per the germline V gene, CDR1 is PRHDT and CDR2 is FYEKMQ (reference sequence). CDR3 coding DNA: TGTGCCAGCAGCCAAGGACAGTCCAATCAGCCCCAGCATTTT. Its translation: CASSQGQSNQPQHF.

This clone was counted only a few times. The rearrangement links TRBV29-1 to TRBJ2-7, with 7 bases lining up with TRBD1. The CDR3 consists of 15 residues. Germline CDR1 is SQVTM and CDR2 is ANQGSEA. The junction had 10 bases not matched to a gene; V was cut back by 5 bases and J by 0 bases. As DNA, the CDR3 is TGCAGCGTTAGGGCCGTGGGACAGTCCTCCTACGAGCAGTACTTC. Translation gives CSVRAVGQSSYEQYF.

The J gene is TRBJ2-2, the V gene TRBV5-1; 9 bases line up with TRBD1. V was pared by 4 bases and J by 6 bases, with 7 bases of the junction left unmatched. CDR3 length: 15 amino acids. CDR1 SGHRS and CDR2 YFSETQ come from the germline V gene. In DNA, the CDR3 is TGCGCCAGCAGCCCGGACAGGGGCCAAGCCGGGGAGCTGTTTTTT. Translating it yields CASSPDRGQAGELFF.

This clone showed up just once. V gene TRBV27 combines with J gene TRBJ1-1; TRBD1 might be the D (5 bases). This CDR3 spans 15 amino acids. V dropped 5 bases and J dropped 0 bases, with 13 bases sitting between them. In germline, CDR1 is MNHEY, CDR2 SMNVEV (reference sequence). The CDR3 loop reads CASSTLQAMNTEAFF. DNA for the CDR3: TGTGCCAGCAGTACTCTACAGGCCATGAACACTGAAGCTTTCTTT.

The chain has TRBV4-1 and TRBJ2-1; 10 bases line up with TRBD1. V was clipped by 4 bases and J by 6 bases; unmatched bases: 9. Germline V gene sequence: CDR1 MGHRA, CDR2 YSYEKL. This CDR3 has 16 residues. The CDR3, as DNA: TGCGCCAGCAGCCCCCGGGGACAGGGGTCGGGCAATGAGCAGTTCTTC. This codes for CASSPRGQGSGNEQFF.

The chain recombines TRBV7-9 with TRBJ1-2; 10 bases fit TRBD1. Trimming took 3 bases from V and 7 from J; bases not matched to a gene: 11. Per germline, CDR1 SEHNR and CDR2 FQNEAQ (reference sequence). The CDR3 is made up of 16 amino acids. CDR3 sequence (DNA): TGTGCCAGCAGCTTTCCCCTGACAGGGGGCGTCCTTGGCTACACCTTC. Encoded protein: CASSFPLTGGVLGYTF.

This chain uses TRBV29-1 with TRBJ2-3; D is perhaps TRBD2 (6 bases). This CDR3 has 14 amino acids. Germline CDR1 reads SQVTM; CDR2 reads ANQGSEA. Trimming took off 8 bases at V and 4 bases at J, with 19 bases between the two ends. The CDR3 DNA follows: TGCAGCCATCCGGCTAGCGCAAGGGCAGATACGCAGTATTTT. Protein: CSHPASARADTQYF.

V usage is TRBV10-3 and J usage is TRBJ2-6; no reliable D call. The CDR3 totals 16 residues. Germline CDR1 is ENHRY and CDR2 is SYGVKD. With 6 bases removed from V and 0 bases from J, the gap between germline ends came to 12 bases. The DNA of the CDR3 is TGTGCCATCAGCGAGGCTAAGGCCTCTGGGGCCAACGTCCTGACTTTC. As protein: CAISEAKASGANVLTF.

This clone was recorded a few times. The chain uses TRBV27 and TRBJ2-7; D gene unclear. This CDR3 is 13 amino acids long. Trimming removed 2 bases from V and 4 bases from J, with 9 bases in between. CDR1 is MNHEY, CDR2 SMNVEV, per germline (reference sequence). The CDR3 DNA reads TGTGCCAGCAGTTTACAGGACGGATACGAGCAGTACTTC. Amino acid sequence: CASSLQDGYEQYF.

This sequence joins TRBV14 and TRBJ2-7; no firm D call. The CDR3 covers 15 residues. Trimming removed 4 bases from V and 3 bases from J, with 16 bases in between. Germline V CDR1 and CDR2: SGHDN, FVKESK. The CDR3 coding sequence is TGTGCCAGCAGCCCAGGTGGGTCCCCCGGCTACGAGCAGTACTTC. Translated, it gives CASSPGGSPGYEQYF.

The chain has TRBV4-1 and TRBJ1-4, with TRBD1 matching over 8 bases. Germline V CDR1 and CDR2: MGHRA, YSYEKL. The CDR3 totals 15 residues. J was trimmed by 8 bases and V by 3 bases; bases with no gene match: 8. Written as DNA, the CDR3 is TGCGCCAGCAGCCAGGAGGACAGGGTGGGGGAAAAACTGTTTTTT. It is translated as CASSQEDRVGEKLFF.

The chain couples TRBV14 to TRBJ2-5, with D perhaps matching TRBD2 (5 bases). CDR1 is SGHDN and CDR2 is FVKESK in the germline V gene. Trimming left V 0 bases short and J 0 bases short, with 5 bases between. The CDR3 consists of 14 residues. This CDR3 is CASSQEEDQETQYF. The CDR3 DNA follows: TGTGCCAGCAGCCAAGAGGAGGACCAAGAGACCCAGTACTTC.

CDR3 sequence: CASSYSTGGVYNEQFF. The CDR3 bases are TGTGCCAGCAGTTACTCAACGGGGGGGGTCTACAATGAGCAGTTCTTC. V and J are TRBV6-5 and TRBJ2-1; 8 bases agree with TRBD2. In germline, CDR1 is MNHEY, CDR2 SVGAGI. The J segment lost 3 bases and the V segment lost 0 bases, leaving 4 bases of the junction unmatched. The CDR3 sequence is 16 residues long.

The CDR3 region has the DNA TGCGCCAGCAGCTTGCCCGGGGCGGAGGAAAAACTGTTTTTT. It codes for CASSLPGAEEKLFF. V usage is TRBV5-1 and J usage is TRBJ1-4, with a tentative D call TRBD1 (5 bases). Per germline, CDR1 SGHRS and CDR2 YFSETQ. V was clipped by 1 base and J by 8 bases, with 12 bases between them. This CDR3 is 14 amino acids long.

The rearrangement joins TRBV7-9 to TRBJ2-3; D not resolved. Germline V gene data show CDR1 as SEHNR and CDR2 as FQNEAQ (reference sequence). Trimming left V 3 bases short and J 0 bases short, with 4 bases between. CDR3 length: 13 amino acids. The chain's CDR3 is CASSLASTDTQYF. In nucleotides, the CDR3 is TGTGCCAGCAGCTTGGCTAGCACAGATACGCAGTATTTT.

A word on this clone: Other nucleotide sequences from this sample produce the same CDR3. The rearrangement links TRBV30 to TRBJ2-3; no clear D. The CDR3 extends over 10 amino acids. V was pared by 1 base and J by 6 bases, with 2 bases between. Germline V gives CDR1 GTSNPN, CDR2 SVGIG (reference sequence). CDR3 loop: CAWSGDTQYF. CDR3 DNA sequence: TGTGCCTGGAGTGGGGATACGCAGTATTTT. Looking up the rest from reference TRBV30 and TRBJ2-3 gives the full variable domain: SQTIHQWPATLVQPVGSPLSLECTVEGTSNPNLYWYRQAAGRGLQLLFYSVGIGQISSEVPQNLSASRPQDRQFILSSKKLLLSDSGFYLCAWSGDTQYFGPGTRLTVL.

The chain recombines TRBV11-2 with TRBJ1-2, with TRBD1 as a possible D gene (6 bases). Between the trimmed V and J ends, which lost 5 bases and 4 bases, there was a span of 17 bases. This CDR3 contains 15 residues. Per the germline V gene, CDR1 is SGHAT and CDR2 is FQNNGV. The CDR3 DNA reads TGTGCCAGCAGCAAAGCGGGGGGGCACCGCTATGGCTACACCTTC. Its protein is CASSKAGGHRYGYTF.

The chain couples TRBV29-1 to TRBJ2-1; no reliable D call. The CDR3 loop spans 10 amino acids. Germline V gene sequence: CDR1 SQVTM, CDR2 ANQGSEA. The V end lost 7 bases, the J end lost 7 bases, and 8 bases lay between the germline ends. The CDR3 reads CSGESNEQFF. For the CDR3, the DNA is TGCAGCGGCGAATCGAATGAGCAGTTCTTC.

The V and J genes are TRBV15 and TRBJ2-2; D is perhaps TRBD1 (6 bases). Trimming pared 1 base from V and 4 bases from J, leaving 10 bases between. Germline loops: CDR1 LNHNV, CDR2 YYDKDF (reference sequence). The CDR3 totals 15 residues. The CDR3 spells CATSRGTDSTGELFF. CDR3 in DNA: TGTGCCACCAGCAGAGGGACAGACAGCACCGGGGAGCTGTTTTTT.